This T cell receptor beta chain was observed in a study of low-dose radiotherapy and immunotherapy resistance in tumors. This clonotype was recorded many times. Germline CDR1 and CDR2: SGDLS and YYNGEE. The J segment lost 4 bases and the V segment lost 4 bases, leaving 2 bases of the junction unmatched. The CDR3 contains 15 residues. Time point defined: after trial treatment. Treatment meaning: LDRT plus nivolumab, ipilimumab, low-dose cyclophosphamide and aspirin (RACIN trial). TRAV- and TRBV-specific primers were used for first-strand cDNA, which covered alpha and beta chains. Both a constant-region primer and a V-primer adapter served to amplify TCRs across 15 to 25 PCR cycles. In TCRdb, the reads were re-called with MiXCR into one record per CDR3 protein. This sample carries more than 90,000 distinct CDR3 sequences, roughly 20% of them seen once, and the ten largest clones take approximately 4%.

The source material was PBMCs, sampled after low-dose radiotherapy plus immunotherapy. The chain uses TRBV9 and TRBJ2-3; TRBD2 matches 14 bases. The receptor was derived from a male donor with prostate cancer. CDR3 amino acids: CASSKTSGGADTQYF. The CDR3 region has the DNA TGTGCCAGCAGCAAGACTAGCGGGGGGGCAGATACGCAGTATTTT.